The entry below gives a single TCR beta chain sequence along with its context. Its target is not known. The data originate from a study of cytomegalovirus exposure and HLA in healthy donors. General observations from the study: Cytomegalovirus-associated TCR beta chains were listed, numbering 150 to 200. Several of the most significant clusters were apparently associated with common viral pathogens in a later analysis.

Per the germline V gene, CDR1 is SGHRS and CDR2 is YFSETQ. The CDR3 has 17 amino acids. V gave up 0 bases and J gave up 0 bases, with 13 bases separating them. Primers included in the PCR were 60 Vbeta and 13 Jbeta primers. Assay used: immunoSEQ multiplex PCR; TCRdb lists only in-frame clones, some missing. The sample contains over 75,000 clones, around 60% of which appear only once. Sequences were obtained from PBMCs. This TCR derives from a human donor in good health. This chain links TRBV5-1 with TRBJ2-1; D is uncertain. The CDR3 DNA is TGCGCCAGCAGCTTGGATTTGTTGGAGATCTCCTACAATGAGCAGTTCTTC. Protein sequence: CASSLDLLEISYNEQFF.